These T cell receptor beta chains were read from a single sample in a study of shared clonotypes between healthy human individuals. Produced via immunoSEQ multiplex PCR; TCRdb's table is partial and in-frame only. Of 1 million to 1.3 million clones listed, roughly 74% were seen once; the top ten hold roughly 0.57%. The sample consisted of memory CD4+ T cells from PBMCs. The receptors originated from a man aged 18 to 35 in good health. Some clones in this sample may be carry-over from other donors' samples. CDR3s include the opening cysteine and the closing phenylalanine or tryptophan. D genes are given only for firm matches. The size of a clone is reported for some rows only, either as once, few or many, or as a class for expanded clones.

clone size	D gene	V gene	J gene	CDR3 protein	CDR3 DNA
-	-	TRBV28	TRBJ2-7	CASSHPPRDEQYF	TGTGCCAGCAGTCACCCGCCCAGGGATGAGCAGTACTTC
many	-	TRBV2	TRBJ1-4	CASSQGGAANEKLFF	TGTGCCAGCAGCCAAGGAGGGGCTGCTAATGAAAAACTGTTTTTT
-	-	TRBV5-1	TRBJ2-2	CASSLESGTGELFF	TGCGCCAGCAGCTTGGAGTCAGGGACCGGGGAGCTGTTTTTT
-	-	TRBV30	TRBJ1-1	CAWSAGRLNTEAFF	TGTGCCTGGAGCGCGGGACGGTTGAACACTGAAGCTTTCTTT
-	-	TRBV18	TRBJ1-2	CASSPSLQAYASTF	TGTGCCAGCTCACCAAGCTTGCAGGCGTATGCCTCCACCTTC
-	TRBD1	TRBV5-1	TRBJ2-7	CASSLPGTGSHEQYF	TGCGCCAGCAGCTTGCCCGGGACAGGGTCGCACGAGCAGTACTTC
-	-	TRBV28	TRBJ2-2	CASSLNGRHTGELFF	TGTGCCAGCAGTTTAAACGGCCGCCACACCGGGGAGCTGTTTTTT
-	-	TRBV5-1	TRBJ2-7	CASSLGLGQTYEQYF	TGCGCCAGCAGCTTGGGGTTGGGCCAAACCTACGAGCAGTACTTC
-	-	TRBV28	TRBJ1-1	CASSAVGSEAFF	TGTGCCAGCAGCGCTGTAGGGTCTGAAGCTTTCTTT
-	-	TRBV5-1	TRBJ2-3	CASSLPTGLFLDTQYF	TGCGCCAGCAGCTTACCTACAGGGTTGTTTCTTGATACGCAGTATTTT
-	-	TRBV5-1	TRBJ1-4	CASSPGGQGSEKLFF	TGCGCCAGCAGCCCGGGTGGGCAGGGGAGTGAAAAACTGTTTTTT
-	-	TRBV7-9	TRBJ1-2	CASSPRLVLVSDDGYTF	TGTGCCAGCAGCCCGCGCCTCGTTCTGGTATCTGATGATGGCTACACCTTC
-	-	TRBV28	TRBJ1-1	CASSSQGHEGSEAFF	TGTGCCAGCAGTTCTCAGGGACATGAGGGGAGTGAAGCTTTCTTT
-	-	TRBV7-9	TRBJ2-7	CASSHSDEQYF	TGTGCCAGCAGCCATAGCGACGAGCAGTACTTC
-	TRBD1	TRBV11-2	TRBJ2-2	CASSLWTGAGELFF	TGTGCCAGCAGCTTATGGACAGGGGCCGGGGAGCTGTTTTTT
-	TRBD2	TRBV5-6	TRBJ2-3	CASSFPSGRAPDTQYF	TGTGCCAGCAGCTTCCCTAGCGGGAGGGCCCCAGATACGCAGTATTTT
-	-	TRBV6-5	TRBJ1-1	CASSRGVGAAEAFF	TGTGCCAGCAGTCGCGGTGTTGGGGCGGCTGAAGCTTTCTTT
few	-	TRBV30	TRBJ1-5	CAWSVRLSSNQPQHF	TGTGCCTGGAGTGTACGGCTCAGCAGCAATCAGCCCCAGCATTTT
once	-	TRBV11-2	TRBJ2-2	CASSLRRDPGRELFF	TGTGCCAGCAGCTTGCGAAGGGATCCCGGCAGGGAGCTGTTTTTT
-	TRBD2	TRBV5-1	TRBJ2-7	CASRYLAGGPGEQYF	TGCGCCAGCAGGTATCTAGCGGGAGGGCCCGGCGAGCAGTACTTC
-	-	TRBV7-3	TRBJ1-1	CASSPVGGTEAFF	TGTGCCAGCAGCCCGGTGGGGGGAACTGAAGCTTTCTTT
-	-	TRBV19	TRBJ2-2	CASSIRLPNTGELFF	TGTGCCAGTAGTATTCGTTTGCCGAACACCGGGGAGCTGTTTTTT
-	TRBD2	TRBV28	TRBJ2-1	CASSSPGTSGRNEQFF	TGTGCCAGCAGTTCTCCCGGGACTAGCGGGAGGAATGAGCAGTTCTTC
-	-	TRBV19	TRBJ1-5	CASSMGEGGQPQHF	TGTGCCAGTAGTATGGGGGAGGGGGGACAGCCCCAGCATTTT
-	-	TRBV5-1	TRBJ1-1	CASSLEVGDHTEAFF	TGCGCCAGCAGCTTGGAAGTCGGGGACCACACTGAAGCTTTCTTT
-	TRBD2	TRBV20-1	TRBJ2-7	CSGASGYEQYF	TGCAGTGGAGCTAGCGGCTACGAGCAGTACTTC
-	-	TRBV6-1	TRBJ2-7	CASTTGLQREYF	TGTGCCAGCACCACCGGGCTACAGAGGGAGTACTTC
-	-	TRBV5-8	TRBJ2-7	CASSSSQWLDPYEQYF	TGTGCCAGCAGCAGTTCACAGTGGCTGGACCCATACGAGCAGTACTTC
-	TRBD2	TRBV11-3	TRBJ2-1	CASSPGRGSYNEQFF	TGTGCCAGCAGCCCCGGGCGCGGGAGCTACAATGAGCAGTTCTTC
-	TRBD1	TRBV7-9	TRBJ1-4	CASSSLRQGGEKLFF	TGTGCCAGCAGCTCATTGAGACAGGGTGGTGAAAAACTGTTTTTT
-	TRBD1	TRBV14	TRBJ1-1	CASSQEVRGYTEAFF	TGTGCCAGCAGCCAAGAGGTCAGGGGGTACACTGAAGCTTTCTTT
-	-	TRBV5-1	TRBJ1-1	CASALGPNTEAFF	TGCGCCAGCGCATTAGGCCCTAACACTGAAGCTTTCTTT
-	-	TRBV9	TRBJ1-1	CASSPRRGPNTEAFF	TGTGCCAGCAGCCCGCGGAGGGGTCCGAACACTGAAGCTTTCTTT
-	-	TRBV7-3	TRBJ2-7	CASSAGWGTGHPQQYF	TGTGCCAGCAGCGCCGGGTGGGGAACAGGACACCCTCAGCAGTACTTC
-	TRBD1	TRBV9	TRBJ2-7	CASSVTGGSIYEQYF	TGTGCCAGCAGCGTAACAGGGGGCTCTATCTACGAGCAGTACTTC